One T cell receptor beta chain is described in this entry. The data are from a study of blood T cell repertoires in COVID-19. Study background: Spain, Italy and the United States supplied samples that represented acute and convalescent COVID-19.

In the original workflow: Amplification from reference gene primers served as the basis for estimated nucleated cell counts. TCRdb's copy holds only in-frame clones and misses some; the assay was immunoSEQ multiplex PCR. The V and J calls and the clone size are those of that table, but D and trimming were determined from the DNA. The sample lists 240,000 or so clones, around 81% occurring once. The CDR3 extends over 15 amino acids. Germline CDR1 MDHEN, CDR2 SYDVKM. V gave up 6 bases and J gave up 1 base; unmatched junction bases: 9. Enrollment of patients from Seattle took place during active infection, with longitudinal follow-up.

The sample taken for sequencing was peripheral blood. The sequence derives from a woman older than 75 with COVID-19, enrolled during active disease. The chain has TRBV28 and TRBJ2-7; 7 bases are a match to TRBD1. The CDR3 DNA is TGTGCCAGCAGCTCAGGGGGTACTTCATCCTACGAGCAGTACTTC. Protein sequence: CASSSGGTSSYEQYF.